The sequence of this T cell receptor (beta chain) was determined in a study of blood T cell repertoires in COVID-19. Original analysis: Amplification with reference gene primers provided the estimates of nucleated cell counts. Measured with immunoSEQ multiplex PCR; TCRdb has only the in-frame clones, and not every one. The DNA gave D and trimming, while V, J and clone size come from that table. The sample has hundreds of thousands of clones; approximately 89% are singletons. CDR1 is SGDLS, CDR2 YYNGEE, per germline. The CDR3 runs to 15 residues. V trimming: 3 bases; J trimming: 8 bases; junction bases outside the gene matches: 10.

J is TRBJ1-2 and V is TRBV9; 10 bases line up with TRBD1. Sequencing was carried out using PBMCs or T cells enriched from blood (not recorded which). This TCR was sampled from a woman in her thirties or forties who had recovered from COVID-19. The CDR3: CASSGGQGVLGGYTF. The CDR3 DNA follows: TGTGCCAGCAGCGGTGGACAGGGGGTTCTGGGAGGCTACACCTTC. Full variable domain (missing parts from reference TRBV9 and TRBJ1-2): DSGVTQTPKHLITATGQRVTLRCSPRSGDLSVYWYQQSLDQGLQFLIQYYNGEERAKGNILERFSAQQFPDLHSELNLSSLELGDSALYFCASSGGQGVLGGYTFGSGTRLTVV.